Shown below are 26 T cell receptor beta chains from a single sample sequenced in a study of T cells after yellow fever vaccination. Via MiXCR, TCRdb re-called the 5' RACE reads, giving one row per CDR3 protein. Of approximately 600,000 distinct CDR3 sequences listed, 9% to 15% are singletons. The source was PBMCs, collected on the day of the yellow fever booster vaccination. The source is a man aged 30-40 years who received the YFV17D yellow fever vaccine.

This clonotype appeared a few times. The J gene is TRBJ2-2, the V gene TRBV20-1; D perhaps matches TRBD2 (5 bases). V shed 0 bases and J shed 8 bases, with 13 bases lying between them. The germline gives CDR1 DFQATT, CDR2 SNEGSKA (reference sequence). The CDR3 loop spans 14 amino acids. The DNA for the CDR3 is TGCAGTGCTAGAGACCGGACTGCTAGAGGGGAGCTGTTTTTT. It specifies CSARDRTARGELFF.

There are a few counts of this clonotype. The rearrangement uses TRBV12-3 or TRBV12-4 and TRBJ2-1, with 8 bases aligning to TRBD2. V dropped 4 bases and J dropped 7; count of bases not matched to a gene: 3. The CDR3 has 13 residues. In DNA form, the CDR3 reads TGTGCCAGCAGTTACGGGAGGGGGAATGAGCAGTTCTTC. Its protein is CASSYGRGNEQFF.

This sequence joins TRBV7-9 and TRBJ1-1; D is uncertain. The V end lost 2 bases, the J end lost 4 bases, and 14 bases lay between the germline ends. The CDR3 totals 15 residues. CDR1 and CDR2 from the germline V gene are SEHNR and FQNEAQ (reference sequence). CDR3 in DNA: TGTGCCAGCAGCTTACTCGGCGGCGGAACCACTGAAGCTTTCTTT. This encodes CASSLLGGGTTEAFF.

V is TRBV7-2 and J is TRBJ2-1; TRBD2 matches at 10 bases. Trimming at V came to 5 bases and at J to 0 bases, leaving 4 bases not matched to a gene. The germline V gene has CDR1 SGHTA and CDR2 FQGNSA. This CDR3 spans 16 amino acids. CDR3 DNA: TGTGCCAGCAGCGCCCCTAGCGGGGGCTCCTACAATGAGCAGTTCTTC. This gives the protein CASSAPSGGSYNEQFF.

The chain links TRBV7-9 to TRBJ2-6; D perhaps matches TRBD2 (5 bases). V lost 5 bases and J lost 6, with 14 bases in between. The CDR3 length is 15 residues. CDR1 and CDR2 from the germline V gene are SEHNR and FQNEAQ (reference sequence). The DNA of the CDR3 is TGTGCCAGCAGCGGACTGTCCTCCATGGCCAACGTCCTGACTTTC. It yields the protein CASSGLSSMANVLTF.

This clonotype has a count of ten or more. The V and J genes are TRBV18 and TRBJ2-1; 8 nucleotides match TRBD2. Germline lookup yields CDR1 KGHSH and CDR2 LQKENI. With 3 bases clipped from V and 8 bases from J, the junction kept 9 bases outside the gene matches. The length of the CDR3 is 15 residues. DNA for the CDR3: TGTGCCAGCTCACCCCCGGGACTAGGTGAGGATGAGCAGTTCTTC. It yields the protein CASSPPGLGEDEQFF.

This clonotype was picked up a small number of times. The genes are TRBV9 and TRBJ2-5, with D maybe TRBD2 (5 bases). The CDR3 covers 13 residues. Germline V lookup: CDR1 SGDLS, CDR2 YYNGEE. V lost 4 bases and J lost 2, with 9 bases in between. CDR3 DNA: TGTGCCAGCAGCTCGAGGACTCAAGAGACCCAGTACTTC. Residues: CASSSRTQETQYF.

This clonotype has only a few counts. The chain recombines TRBV12-3 or TRBV12-4 with TRBJ2-7; TRBD2 agrees at 7 bases. The CDR3 has 15 residues. Germline trimming cut 6 bases from V and 1 base from J; bases unmatched to any gene: 9. As DNA, the CDR3 is TGTGCCAGCAGGCCATCCGGGGGGAAGTCCTACGAGCAGTACTTC. Protein sequence: CASRPSGGKSYEQYF.

V usage is TRBV12-3 or TRBV12-4 and J usage is TRBJ2-7; D may be TRBD2 (6 bases). The CDR3 contains 14 residues. The ends were cut back, 6 bases at V and 0 bases at J, with 12 bases in the middle. The CDR3 sequence: CASRERVNSYEQYF. Here the CDR3 DNA reads TGTGCCAGCAGGGAGCGGGTAAACTCCTACGAGCAGTACTTC.

This clonotype was observed a few times. The gene calls are TRBV2 and TRBJ2-1; D remains unclear. The germline V and J ends were trimmed by 3 bases and 12 bases, with 9 bases remaining between them. CDR3 length equals 11 residues. Germline CDR1 is SNHLY and CDR2 is FYNNEI. The CDR3 spells CASSESPRQFF. The CDR3 DNA reads TGTGCCAGCAGTGAGTCTCCTCGGCAGTTCTTC. Variable domain in full (rest from reference TRBV2 and TRBJ2-1): EPEVTQTPSHQVTQMGQEVILRCVPISNHLYFYWYRQILGQKVEFLVSFYNNEISEKSEIFDDQFSVERPDGSNFTLKIRSTKLEDSAMYFCASSESPRQFFGPGTRLTVL.

Many counts were recorded for this clonotype. This chain uses TRBV20-1 with TRBJ2-3; TRBD1 might be the D (5 bases). The ends were cut back, 6 bases at V and 1 base at J, with 11 bases in the middle. Germline V gives CDR1 DFQATT, CDR2 SNEGSKA (reference sequence). The CDR3 totals 13 residues. Here the CDR3 reads CSAESTGTDTQYF. The CDR3 region has the DNA TGCAGTGCCGAGTCGACAGGCACAGATACGCAGTATTTT.

The gene calls are TRBV7-9 and TRBJ2-7, with 8 bases aligning to TRBD2. The V and J ends lost 5 bases and 1 base, in that order; junction bases with no gene match: 4. The germline gives CDR1 SEHNR, CDR2 FQNEAQ (reference sequence). The CDR3 sequence is 14 residues long. The CDR3 protein is CASSGRGRSYEQYF. The CDR3 region has the DNA TGTGCCAGCAGCGGTCGCGGGAGGTCCTACGAGCAGTACTTC.

A few counts support this clonotype. V gene TRBV7-6 combines with J gene TRBJ1-2; no clear D gene. V was trimmed by 3 bases and J by 2 bases, leaving 13 bases between them. Germline CDR1 SGHVS, CDR2 FNYEAQ. There are 15 residues in the CDR3. The CDR3 DNA reads as TGTGCCAGCAGCTTGGAGGTGCGAGGAAACTATGGCTACACCTTC. It is translated as CASSLEVRGNYGYTF.

A few counts support this clonotype. The V gene is TRBV18, the J gene TRBJ2-7, with D perhaps matching TRBD2 (5 bases). Germline V gives CDR1 KGHSH, CDR2 LQKENI. The CDR3 contains 15 residues. V was shortened by 3 bases and J by 6 bases, with 18 bases between the two germline ends. CDR3 residues: CASSPLGPPRGEQYF. The CDR3 DNA is TGTGCCAGCTCACCCCTCGGGCCCCCCCGGGGCGAGCAGTACTTC.

This clonotype came up a few times. DNA of the CDR3: TGTGCCAGCAGCTTAGGACAGTTGGCAGGCAATGAGCAGTTCTTC. It is translated as CASSLGQLAGNEQFF. The J gene is TRBJ2-1, the V gene TRBV7-2; perhaps TRBD1 as D (5 bases). The germline CDR1 and CDR2 sequences are SGHTA and FQGNSA. CDR3 size: 15 residues. Trimming removed 1 base at V and 6 bases at J, with 13 bases between. Full variable domain (rest looked up from reference TRBV7-2 and TRBJ2-1): GAGVSQSPSNKVTEKGKDVELRCDPISGHTALYWYRQSLGQGLEFLIYFQGNSAPDKSGLPSDRFSAERTGGSVSTLTIQRTQQEDSAVYLCASSLGQLAGNEQFFGPGTRLTVL.

DNA of the CDR3: TGTGCCAGCAAATGGCCAGGCGAGGATACGCAGTATTTT. Translation: CASKWPGEDTQYF. V usage is TRBV28 and J usage is TRBJ2-3; D uncertain. Germline V gives CDR1 MDHEN, CDR2 SYDVKM. CDR3 length: 13 amino acids. Trimming stripped 7 bases from V and 6 bases from J, with 14 bases between. Based on the CDR3 plus reference TRBV28 and TRBJ2-3, the full variable domain is DVKVTQSSRYLVKRTGEKVFLECVQDMDHENMFWYRQDPGLGLRLIYFSYDVKMKEKGDIPEGYSVSREKKERFSLILESASTNQTSMYLCASKWPGEDTQYFGPGTRLTVL.

The chain is built from TRBV2 and TRBJ2-7; no firm D call. The CDR3 contains 12 residues. CDR1 SNHLY and CDR2 FYNNEI come from the germline V gene. CDR3 sequence: CAGSGESYEQYF. The CDR3 DNA reads TGTGCGGGAAGTGGGGAAAGCTACGAGCAGTACTTC.

This clonotype was observed at least ten times. The CDR3 DNA sequence: TGTGCCAGCAGTTACCAACAGCTCTCCTACAATGAGCAGTTCTTC. Protein product: CASSYQQLSYNEQFF. This chain links TRBV6-2 or TRBV6-3 with TRBJ2-1; D call uncertain. Germline V gene data show CDR1 as MNHEY and CDR2 as SVGEGT. Trimming left V 2 bases short and J 0 bases short, with 8 bases between. The CDR3 has 15 residues.

V is TRBV20-1 and J is TRBJ2-7, with a tentative D call TRBD1 (6 bases). Trimming took off 0 bases at V and 2 bases at J, with 14 bases between the two ends. Germline CDR1 reads DFQATT; CDR2 reads SNEGSKA (reference sequence). The length of the CDR3 is 15 residues. The CDR3 spells CSARDVATGAYEQYF. The CDR3 DNA is TGCAGTGCTAGAGATGTGGCGACAGGAGCCTACGAGCAGTACTTC.

There are a few counts of this clonotype. The rearrangement joins TRBV5-6 to TRBJ2-7; D possibly uses TRBD1 or TRBD2 (5 bases each). Trimming removed 3 bases at V and 6 bases at J, with 16 bases between. The CDR3 is 14 residues long. CDR1 is SGHDT and CDR2 is YYEEEE in the germline V gene. The CDR3 DNA is TGTGCCAGCAGCTATCGACAGTCCGGGGCCGAGCAGTACTTC. It is translated as CASSYRQSGAEQYF.

The chain is built from TRBV2 and TRBJ2-3; a possible D gene is TRBD1 (5 bases). Trimming left V 7 bases short and J 4 bases short, with 12 bases between. The CDR3 is 13 residues long. Germline CDR1 SNHLY, CDR2 FYNNEI. CDR3 DNA: TGTGCCAGCAATCTAAGGGGCCCAGATACGCAGTATTTT. Protein product: CASNLRGPDTQYF.

This clonotype was recorded a few times. The chain combines TRBV9 with TRBJ1-2; TRBD1 matches at 7 bases. This CDR3 has 14 amino acids. The V and J ends lost 0 bases and 7 bases, in that order; junction bases with no gene match: 6. CDR1 SGDLS and CDR2 YYNGEE come from the germline V gene. The CDR3 is CASSVVGGEFGYTF. The CDR3 nucleotides read TGTGCCAGCAGCGTAGTAGGGGGCGAGTTTGGCTACACCTTC.

V usage is TRBV20-1 and J usage is TRBJ1-1, with D possibly TRBD1 on 5 matching bases. The V gene's germline CDR1 is DFQATT and CDR2 SNEGSKA (reference sequence). The CDR3 is 14 amino acids. V lost 3 bases, J lost 4 bases, and 15 bases lay in between. Written as DNA, the CDR3 is TGCAGTGCTAGGGGGGGTCGAGCGGGCACTGAAGCTTTCTTT. Translating gives CSARGGRAGTEAFF.

This clonotype was detected a few times. The gene calls are TRBV3-1 and TRBJ2-3; D is undetermined. Trimming removed 3 bases from V and 3 bases from J, with 10 bases in between. From germline, CDR1 is LGHDT and CDR2 YNNKEL (reference sequence). This CDR3 is 14 amino acids long. The CDR3 is CASSHADGTDTQYF. DNA of the CDR3: TGTGCCAGCAGCCACGCGGACGGAACAGATACGCAGTATTTT.

This chain uses TRBV12-3 or TRBV12-4 with TRBJ1-2, with D hard to call. The CDR3 is made up of 12 amino acids. V was pared by 0 bases and J by 8 bases, with 7 bases between. CDR3 residues: CASSLANWGYTF. The CDR3 DNA is TGTGCCAGCAGTTTAGCGAACTGGGGCTACACCTTC.

This clonotype has a handful of counts. The chain joins TRBV12-3 or TRBV12-4 to TRBJ2-7; 9 nucleotides match TRBD2. V was clipped by 3 bases and J by 3 bases; unmatched bases: 6. The CDR3 runs 15 residues. The CDR3 coding sequence is TGTGCCAGCAGTTTTGTACTAGCGGGTGGCTACGAGCAGTACTTC. Protein: CASSFVLAGGYEQYF.